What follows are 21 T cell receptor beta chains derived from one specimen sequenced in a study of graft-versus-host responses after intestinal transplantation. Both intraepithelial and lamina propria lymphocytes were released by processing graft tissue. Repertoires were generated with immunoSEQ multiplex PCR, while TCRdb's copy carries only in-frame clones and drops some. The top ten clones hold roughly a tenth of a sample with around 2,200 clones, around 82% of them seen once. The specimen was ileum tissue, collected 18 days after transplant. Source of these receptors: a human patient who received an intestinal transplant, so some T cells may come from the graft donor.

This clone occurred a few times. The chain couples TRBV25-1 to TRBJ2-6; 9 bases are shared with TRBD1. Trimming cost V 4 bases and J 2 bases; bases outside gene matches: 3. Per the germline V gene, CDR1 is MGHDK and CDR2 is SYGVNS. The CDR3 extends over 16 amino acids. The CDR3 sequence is CASSATGGPGANVLTF. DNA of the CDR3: TGTGCCAGCAGTGCCACAGGGGGCCCTGGGGCCAACGTCCTGACTTTC.

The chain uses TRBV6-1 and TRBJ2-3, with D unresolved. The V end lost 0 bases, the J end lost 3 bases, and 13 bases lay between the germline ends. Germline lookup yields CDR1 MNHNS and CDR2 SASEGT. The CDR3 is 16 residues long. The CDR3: CASSEATARRTDTQYF. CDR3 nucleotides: TGTGCCAGCAGTGAAGCGACGGCCCGTAGGACAGATACGCAGTATTTT.

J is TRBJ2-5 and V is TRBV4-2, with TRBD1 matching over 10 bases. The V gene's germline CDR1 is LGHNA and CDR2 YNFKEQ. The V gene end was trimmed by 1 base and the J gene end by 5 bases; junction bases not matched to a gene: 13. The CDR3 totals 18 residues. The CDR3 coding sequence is TGTGCCAGCAGCCAAGGGCTCGCCGGGACAGGGGTTTCGGAGACCCAGTACTTC. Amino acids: CASSQGLAGTGVSETQYF.

The CDR3 is CASSPISGDLGDTQYF. Written as DNA, the CDR3 is TGTGCCAGCTCACCGATTAGCGGGGACCTTGGAGATACGCAGTATTTT. The V and J genes are TRBV18 and TRBJ2-3; 8 bases map to TRBD2. CDR1 KGHSH and CDR2 LQKENI come from the germline V gene. This CDR3 is built from 16 residues. V lost 3 bases to trimming and J lost 5 bases; unmatched junction nucleotides: 10.

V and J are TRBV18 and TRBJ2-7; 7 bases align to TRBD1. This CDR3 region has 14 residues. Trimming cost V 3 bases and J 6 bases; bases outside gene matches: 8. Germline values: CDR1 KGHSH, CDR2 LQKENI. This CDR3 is CASSPTTGAGEQYF. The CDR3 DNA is TGTGCCAGCTCACCCACTACAGGGGCTGGCGAGCAGTACTTC.

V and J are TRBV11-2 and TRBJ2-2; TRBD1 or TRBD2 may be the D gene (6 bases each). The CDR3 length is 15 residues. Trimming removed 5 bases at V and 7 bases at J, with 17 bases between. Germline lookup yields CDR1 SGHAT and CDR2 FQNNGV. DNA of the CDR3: TGTGCCAGCAGCCCGCGGGACAATGAGGTCGGGGAGCTGTTTTTT. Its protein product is CASSPRDNEVGELFF.

The CDR3 DNA follows: TGTGCCAGCAGCCTTGGGACTCGCTACAATGAGCAGTTCTTC. This sequence encodes CASSLGTRYNEQFF. V usage is TRBV9 and J usage is TRBJ2-1; D might be TRBD2 (6 bases). The CDR3 sequence is 14 residues long. The V gene's germline CDR1 is SGDLS and CDR2 YYNGEE. V gave up 4 bases and J gave up 3 bases, with 11 bases separating them.

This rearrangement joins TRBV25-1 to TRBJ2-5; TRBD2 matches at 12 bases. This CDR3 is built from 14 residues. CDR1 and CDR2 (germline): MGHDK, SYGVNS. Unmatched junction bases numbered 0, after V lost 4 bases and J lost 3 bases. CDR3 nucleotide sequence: TGTGCCAGCAGTGCTAGCGGGGGGGAAGAGACCCAGTACTTC. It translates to CASSASGGEETQYF. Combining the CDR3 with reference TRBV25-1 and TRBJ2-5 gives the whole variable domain EADIYQTPRYLVIGTGKKITLECSQTMGHDKMYWYQQDPGMELHLIHYSYGVNSTEKGDLSSESTVSRIRTEHFPLTLESARPSHTSQYLCASSASGGEETQYFGPGTRLLVL.

CDR3 region: CASSQDSGTLTGEQFF. The DNA for the CDR3 is TGTGCCAGCAGCCAAGATAGCGGGACCCTCACGGGGGAGCAGTTCTTC. This chain joins TRBV4-2 and TRBJ2-1; 8 nucleotides align to TRBD2. This CDR3 spans 16 amino acids. J gave up 10 bases and V 0 bases, and 11 bases lay outside the gene matches. Germline values: CDR1 LGHNA, CDR2 YNFKEQ.

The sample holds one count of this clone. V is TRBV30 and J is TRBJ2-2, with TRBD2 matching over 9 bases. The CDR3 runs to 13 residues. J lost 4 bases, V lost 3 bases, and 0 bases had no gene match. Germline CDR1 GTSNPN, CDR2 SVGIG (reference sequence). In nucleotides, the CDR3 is TGTGCCTGGAGACTAGCGGGCACCGGGGAGCTGTTTTTT. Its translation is CAWRLAGTGELFF. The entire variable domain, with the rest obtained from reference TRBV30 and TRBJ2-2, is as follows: SQTIHQWPATLVQPVGSPLSLECTVEGTSNPNLYWYRQAAGRGLQLLFYSVGIGQISSEVPQNLSASRPQDRQFILSSKKLLLSDSGFYLCAWRLAGTGELFFGEGSRLTVL.

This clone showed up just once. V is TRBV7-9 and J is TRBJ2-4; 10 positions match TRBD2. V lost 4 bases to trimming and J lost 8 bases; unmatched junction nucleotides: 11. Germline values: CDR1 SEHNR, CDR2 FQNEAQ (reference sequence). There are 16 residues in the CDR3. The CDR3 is CASSSGIIAGGDIQYF. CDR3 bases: TGTGCCAGCAGCTCAGGGATAATAGCGGGAGGTGACATTCAGTACTTC. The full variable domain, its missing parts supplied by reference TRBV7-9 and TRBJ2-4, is DTGVSQNPRHKITKRGQNVTFRCDPISEHNRLYWYRQTLGQGPEFLTYFQNEAQLEKSRLLSDRFSAERPKGSFSTLEIQRTEQGDSAMYLCASSSGIIAGGDIQYFGAGTRLSVL.

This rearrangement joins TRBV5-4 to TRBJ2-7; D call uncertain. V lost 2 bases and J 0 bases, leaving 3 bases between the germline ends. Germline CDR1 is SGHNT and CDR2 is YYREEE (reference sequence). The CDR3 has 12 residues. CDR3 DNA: TGTGCCAGCAGCTTCCGCTCCTACGAGCAGTACTTC. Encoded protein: CASSFRSYEQYF.

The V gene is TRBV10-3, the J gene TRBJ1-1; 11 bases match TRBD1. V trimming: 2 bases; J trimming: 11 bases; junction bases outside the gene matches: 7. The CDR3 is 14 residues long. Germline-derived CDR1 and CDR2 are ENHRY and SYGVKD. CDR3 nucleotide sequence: TGTGCCATCAGTGAGCCTGGACAGGGGGCGCGTGCTTTCTTT. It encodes CAISEPGQGARAFF.

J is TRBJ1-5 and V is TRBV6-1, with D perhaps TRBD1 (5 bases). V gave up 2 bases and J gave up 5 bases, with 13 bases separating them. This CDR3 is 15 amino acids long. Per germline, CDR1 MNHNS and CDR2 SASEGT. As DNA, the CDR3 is TGTGCCAGCAGTGAAATAGGGCAGGGATATCAGCCCCAGCATTTT. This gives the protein CASSEIGQGYQPQHF.

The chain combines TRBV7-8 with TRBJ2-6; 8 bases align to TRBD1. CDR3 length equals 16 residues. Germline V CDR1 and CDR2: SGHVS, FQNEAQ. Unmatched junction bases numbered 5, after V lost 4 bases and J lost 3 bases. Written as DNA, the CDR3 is TGTGCCAGCAGCTCCATACAGGGGGTTGGGGCCAACGTCCTGACTTTC. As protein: CASSSIQGVGANVLTF.

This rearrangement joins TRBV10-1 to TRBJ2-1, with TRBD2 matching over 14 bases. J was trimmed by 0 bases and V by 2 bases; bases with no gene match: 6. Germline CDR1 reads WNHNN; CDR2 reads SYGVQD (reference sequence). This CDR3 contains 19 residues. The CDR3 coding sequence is TGCGCCAGCAGTGAGGGACTAGCGGGGGGTATATCCTCCTACAATGAGCAGTTCTTC. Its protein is CASSEGLAGGISSYNEQFF.

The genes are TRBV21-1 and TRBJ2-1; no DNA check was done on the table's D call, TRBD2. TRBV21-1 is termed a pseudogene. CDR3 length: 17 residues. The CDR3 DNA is TGTGCCAGCAGCAAACCTCCACTAGCGGGGGGGTCGAATGAGCAGTTCTTC. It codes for CASSKPPLAGGSNEQFF.

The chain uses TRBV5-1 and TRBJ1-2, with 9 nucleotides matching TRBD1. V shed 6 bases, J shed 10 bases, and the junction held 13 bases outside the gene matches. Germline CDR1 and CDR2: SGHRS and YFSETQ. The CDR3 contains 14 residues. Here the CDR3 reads CASTPGGTGPPYTF. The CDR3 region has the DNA TGCGCCAGCACCCCAGGAGGGACAGGGCCCCCCTACACCTTC.

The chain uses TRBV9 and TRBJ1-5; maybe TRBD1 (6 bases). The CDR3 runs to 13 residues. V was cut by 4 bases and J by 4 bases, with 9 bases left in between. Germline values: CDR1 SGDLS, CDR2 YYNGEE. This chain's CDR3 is CASSPQGNQPQHF. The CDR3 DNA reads TGTGCCAGCAGCCCGCAGGGGAATCAGCCCCAGCATTTT. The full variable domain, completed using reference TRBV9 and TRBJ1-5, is DSGVTQTPKHLITATGQRVTLRCSPRSGDLSVYWYQQSLDQGLQFLIQYYNGEERAKGNILERFSAQQFPDLHSELNLSSLELGDSALYFCASSPQGNQPQHFGDGTRLSIL.

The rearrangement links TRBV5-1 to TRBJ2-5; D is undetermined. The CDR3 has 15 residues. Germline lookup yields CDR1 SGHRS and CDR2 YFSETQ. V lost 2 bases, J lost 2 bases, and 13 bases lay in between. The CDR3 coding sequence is TGCGCCAGCAGCTTCAAAAGCGCGCTACAAGAGACCCAGTACTTC. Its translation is CASSFKSALQETQYF.

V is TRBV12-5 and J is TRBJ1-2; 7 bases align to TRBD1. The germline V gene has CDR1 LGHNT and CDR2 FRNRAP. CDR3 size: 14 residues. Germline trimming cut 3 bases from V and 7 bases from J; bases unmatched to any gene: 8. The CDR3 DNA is TGTGCTAGTGGTTTAGGCGAAGGGGGCGGTGGCTACACCTTC. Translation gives CASGLGEGGGGYTF.